This T cell receptor beta chain came from a study of cytomegalovirus exposure and HLA in healthy donors. Study-wide background: The study's early data release held about 77 million unique TCRs from HLA-typed donors. General study points: Follow-up analysis found HLA locus-dependent TCR association rates, highest for DRB1 and lowest for HLA-C.

Each donor was nominally healthy when sampled (though unrecorded immune exposures were likely). The primer mix had 60 Vbeta and 13 Jbeta primers. The data were produced by immunoSEQ multiplex PCR, yet TCRdb's version contains in-frame clones alone and is incomplete. The sample carries fewer than 200,000 clones, 76% recorded once. Concerning this clone: What it binds is unknown.

CDR3 length equals 14 residues. The germline V and J ends were trimmed by 2 bases and 1 base, with 12 bases remaining between them. Germline CDR1 reads GTSNPN; CDR2 reads SVGIG (reference sequence). The chain joins TRBV30 to TRBJ2-7, with no clear D. Material: PBMCs. This sequence originates from a female donor in good health and CMV-seronegative. For the CDR3, the DNA is TGTGCCTGGAGTCGCGAACAGAGTTCCTACGAGCAGTACTTC. Translation gives CAWSREQSSYEQYF.